The rows below give T cell receptor beta chains drawn from one sample of a study of vaccination and CD4 T cells after COVID-19. These receptors have no known antigen. One entry per CDR3 protein, called by TCRdb with MiXCR from the PCR reads. The sample contains under 15,000 distinct CDR3 sequences, around 64% of which appear only once. The source was CD4+ T cells from blood, cultured in vitro, collected before SARS-CoV-2 vaccination. These receptors all come from a human donor who had recovered from COVID-19. The conserved cysteine and the conserved F or W are not part of the CDR3 here. Each record gives: J gene, V gene, CDR3 protein.

>TRBJ1-6|TRBV10-3
AISEWTGGSSPLH
>TRBJ2-5|TRBV11-2
ASSPQGAEETQY
>TRBJ1-4|TRBV7-2
ASSSRQGTNEKLF
>TRBJ2-7|TRBV23-1
ASSQEGLGLYEQY
>TRBJ1-2|TRBV6-7
ASSYTLGGGMQYGYT
>TRBJ2-2|TRBV7-9
ASSTGLAGVTGELF
>TRBJ2-1|TRBV12-5
ASGSGLGVGEQF
>TRBJ1-3|TRBV28
ASSLPTGMTGNTIY
>TRBJ2-5|TRBV5-4
ASSLDIPGSSGTQY
>TRBJ1-6|TRBV30
AWRQDNSPLH
>TRBJ1-2|TRBV15
ATSRDTNYGYT
>TRBJ2-5|TRBV7-6
ASSMKETQY
>TRBJ1-2|TRBV7-8
ASSLPGASNYGYT
>TRBJ1-1|TRBV2
ASYTGGQQNTEAF
>TRBJ2-2|TRBV7-9
ATPPQGLAGSNTGELF
>TRBJ1-6|TRBV12-3/TRBV12-4
ASTALRDSPLH
>TRBJ1-5|TRBV30
AWSAHSNQPQH
>TRBJ2-3|TRBV20-1
SASMLAGVQY
>TRBJ2-1|TRBV7-9
ASSSQDRNNEQF
>TRBJ2-7|TRBV5-1
ASSVEGLASSYEQY
>TRBJ2-7|TRBV11-2
ASSPKQGATGGRSSYEQY
>TRBJ1-6|TRBV2
ASRGNQGASSPLH
>TRBJ1-1|TRBV29-1
SVEKGATEAF
>TRBJ2-1|TRBV20-1
SARGGREYNEQF
>TRBJ2-5|TRBV12-3/TRBV12-4
ASSFGPQETQY
>TRBJ1-5|TRBV6-1
ASNRSGFNQPQH
>TRBJ1-1|TRBV6-4
ARIQGQSNTEAF
>TRBJ2-7|TRBV2
ASSERGFRNYEQY
>TRBJ2-7|TRBV11-3
AGSSAGLISSYEQY
>TRBJ2-1|TRBV19
ASSTSGGLYNEQF